The present entry profiles one TCR beta chain with its context. What it recognizes is unknown. The sample originates from a study of cytomegalovirus exposure and HLA in healthy donors. As for the study in general: Early release data held tens of millions of unique TCRs from HLA-typed donors.

Study observations and caveats: Among TCR beta chains, those listed as cytomegalovirus-associated numbered around 180. TCR beta sequences reportedly predicted most subjects' HLA-A and HLA-B alleles accurately.

The PCR made use of 60 Vbeta and 13 Jbeta primers. Under the authors' procedure: In a later analysis, of some 80 million unique beta chains, approximately 10 million appeared in at least two donors. Clones were read by immunoSEQ multiplex PCR, and TCRdb kept only the in-frame ones, dropping some. V, J and clone size are taken as reported in that table, and D and trimming were inferred from the DNA itself. In the table there are around 200,000 clones, more than 65% of which are singletons. This TCR derives from a woman aged 25 to 39 in good health and CMV-seropositive. The sequenced sample consisted of PBMCs.

CDR3 protein: CASSLDGSRNEQFF. The CDR3 nucleotides are TGTGCCAGCAGCCTCGACGGGAGTCGGAATGAGCAGTTCTTC. The chain recombines TRBV7-9 with TRBJ2-1, with D possibly matching TRBD2 (6 bases). V lost 5 bases and J lost 7, with 15 bases in between. Germline V lookup: CDR1 SEHNR, CDR2 FQNEAQ (reference sequence). This CDR3 is 14 amino acids long.